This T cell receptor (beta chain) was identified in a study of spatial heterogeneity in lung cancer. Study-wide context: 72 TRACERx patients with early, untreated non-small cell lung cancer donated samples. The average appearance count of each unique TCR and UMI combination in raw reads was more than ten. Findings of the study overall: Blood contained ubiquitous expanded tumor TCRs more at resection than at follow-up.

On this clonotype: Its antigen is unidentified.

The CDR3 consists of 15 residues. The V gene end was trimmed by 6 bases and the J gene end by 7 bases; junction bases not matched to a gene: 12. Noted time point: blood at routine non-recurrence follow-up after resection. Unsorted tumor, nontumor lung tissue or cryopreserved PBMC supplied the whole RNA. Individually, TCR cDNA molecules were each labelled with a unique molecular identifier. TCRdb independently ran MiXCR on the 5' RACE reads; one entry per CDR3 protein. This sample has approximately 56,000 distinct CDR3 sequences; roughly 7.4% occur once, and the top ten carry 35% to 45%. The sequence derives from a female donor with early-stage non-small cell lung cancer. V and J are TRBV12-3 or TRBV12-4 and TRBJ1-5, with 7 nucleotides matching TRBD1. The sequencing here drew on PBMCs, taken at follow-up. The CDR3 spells CASRVGGQPRQPQHF. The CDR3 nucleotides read TGTGCCAGCAGAGTAGGGGGACAGCCTCGGCAGCCCCAGCATTTT.